These 9 T cell receptor beta chains share one sample of origin, sequenced in a study of T cell changes during pregnancy in multiple sclerosis. Profiling relied on immunoSEQ multiplex PCR, and the TCRdb table lists in-frame clones only, not all of them. The table lists 20,000 to 25,000 clones, approximately 95% of them singletons. Source: CD8+ T cells from peripheral blood mononuclear cells, taken in the third trimester of pregnancy. These TCRs come from a female donor with multiple sclerosis, enrolled in a pregnancy study.

A single count supports this clone. The V gene is TRBV5-5, the J gene TRBJ2-7; D uncertain. The germline gives CDR1 SGHKS, CDR2 YYEKEE (reference sequence). V was clipped by 3 bases and J by 6 bases, with 13 bases between them. This CDR3 has 13 residues. CDR3 sequence reads: CASSSESFGEQYF. Written as DNA, the CDR3 is TGTGCCAGCAGCTCCGAAAGCTTTGGCGAGCAGTACTTC.

The gene calls are TRBV27 and TRBJ1-1, with D perhaps TRBD1 (5 bases). Trimming removed 10 bases from V and 1 base from J, with 16 bases in between. Germline V gene data show CDR1 as MNHEY and CDR2 as SMNVEV (reference sequence). The length of the CDR3 is 14 residues. This CDR3 is CAIIMPGGNTEAFF. The CDR3, as DNA: TGTGCCATCATCATGCCGGGGGGGAACACTGAAGCTTTCTTT.

This chain joins TRBV5-4 and TRBJ2-1; TRBD2 is a possible D gene (6 bases). The CDR3 is 16 amino acids. V lost 4 bases and J 3 bases, leaving 17 bases between the germline ends. CDR1 and CDR2 from the germline V gene are SGHNT and YYREEE (reference sequence). The CDR3 protein is CASSPGGVGVYNEQFF. For the CDR3, the DNA is TGTGCCAGCAGCCCCGGCGGGGTTGGGGTCTACAATGAGCAGTTCTTC. The whole variable domain, filled in from reference TRBV5-4 and TRBJ2-1, reads ETGVTQSPTHLIKTRGQQVTLRCSSQSGHNTVSWYQQALGQGPQFIFQYYREEENGRGNFPPRFSGLQFPNYSSELNVNALELDDSALYLCASSPGGVGVYNEQFFGPGTRLTVL.

The V call is TRBV27, the J call TRBJ2-7, with D possibly being TRBD1 (5 bases). Trimming stripped 4 bases from V and 0 bases from J, with 7 bases between. Germline loops: CDR1 MNHEY, CDR2 SMNVEV (reference sequence). This CDR3 contains 13 residues. In nucleotides, the CDR3 is TGTGCCAGCAGTTCGCAGGGCTCCTACGAGCAGTACTTC. It encodes CASSSQGSYEQYF.

This clone was counted a single time. The genes are TRBV4-3 and TRBJ2-3, with 12 nucleotides matching TRBD2. The germline gives CDR1 LGHNA, CDR2 YSLEER. V trimming: 0 bases; J trimming: 3 bases; junction bases outside the gene matches: 13. The CDR3 is 20 residues long. CDR3 nucleotide sequence: TGCGCCAGCAGCCAAGATCTAGTAGTGACTAGCGGGGGATCGACAGATACGCAGTATTTT. Its protein is CASSQDLVVTSGGSTDTQYF.

V gene TRBV13 combines with J gene TRBJ1-1; no clear D gene. The V and J ends lost 1 base and 4 bases respectively, with 10 bases between them. This CDR3 contains 14 residues. Germline V gene data show CDR1 as PRHDT and CDR2 as FYEKMQ (reference sequence). CDR3 residues: CASSLVAGVTEAFF. The CDR3 DNA is TGTGCCAGCAGCTTAGTGGCAGGCGTCACTGAAGCTTTCTTT.

This clone was seen a handful of times. The chain joins TRBV27 to TRBJ1-5, with D perhaps matching TRBD1 (5 bases). Trimming left V 5 bases short and J 4 bases short, with 12 bases between. The CDR3 extends over 14 amino acids. The V gene's germline CDR1 is MNHEY and CDR2 SMNVEV (reference sequence). The CDR3 loop is CASSPGVGNQPQHF. The DNA of the CDR3 is TGTGCCAGCAGTCCGGGGGTCGGAAATCAGCCCCAGCATTTT.

The chain uses TRBV9 and TRBJ1-6; D is unclear. Germline V gene sequence: CDR1 SGDLS, CDR2 YYNGEE. This CDR3 contains 14 residues. The V gene lost 0 bases and the J gene lost 7 bases, with 8 bases spanning the gap. The CDR3: CASSVGHRNSPLHF. The CDR3 region has the DNA TGTGCCAGCAGCGTAGGGCATCGAAATTCACCCCTCCACTTT.

This clone showed up just once. Other nucleotide sequences from this sample produce the same CDR3. The chain links TRBV27 to TRBJ2-7; TRBD2 matches at 7 bases. The CDR3 has 14 amino acids. With 0 bases clipped from V and 3 bases from J, the junction kept 2 bases outside the gene matches. Per the germline V gene, CDR1 is MNHEY and CDR2 is SMNVEV (reference sequence). The CDR3 region is CASSLSGGSYEQYF. CDR3 nucleotide sequence: TGTGCCAGCAGTTTATCGGGCGGGAGCTACGAGCAGTACTTC.